This T cell receptor (beta chain) stems from a study of blood T cell repertoires in COVID-19. Across the whole study: T cells, B-cell-depleted T cells, or PBMCs provided the cDNA or gDNA that served as material.

This clone was seen only once. In the original workflow: Scientists estimated how many nucleated cells there were by amplifying reference gene primers. Sequenced by immunoSEQ multiplex PCR; TCRdb stores in-frame clones only, minus some. That table supplies the V and J calls and clone size; D and trimming were determined from the DNA. The table lists more than 150,000 clones, around 94% of them singletons. Seattle participants joined during active infection and were tracked over time. The CDR3 length is 13 residues. The V end lost 9 bases, the J end lost 0 bases, and 9 bases lay between the germline ends. Germline-derived CDR1 and CDR2 are ENHRY and SYGVKD.

Sequences were obtained from peripheral blood. The source is a man younger than 45 with COVID-19, enrolled during active disease. This rearrangement joins TRBV10-3 to TRBJ1-5; D might be TRBD1 (6 bases). The CDR3 loop is CAIQGNSNQPQHF. Written as DNA, the CDR3 is TGTGCCATACAGGGAAATAGCAATCAGCCCCAGCATTTT.